This TCR beta chain emerged from a study of blood T cell repertoires in COVID-19. Sequenced by immunoSEQ multiplex PCR; TCRdb stores in-frame clones only, minus some. The data show 35,000 to 50,000 clones, around 80% seen once. The CDR3 has 13 residues. The V gene lost 3 bases and the J gene lost 7 bases, with 15 bases spanning the gap. The germline V gene encodes CDR1 DFQATT and CDR2 SNEGSKA (reference sequence). Specimen: peripheral blood. This chain connects TRBV20-1 to TRBJ1-1; D call uncertain. This TCR was recovered from a woman aged 55-70 years with acute or convalescent COVID-19. The CDR3 coding sequence is TGCAGTGCTAGTCAGAGGGAAGACAATGAAGCTTTCTTT. Encoded protein: CSASQREDNEAFF.